A single sample is the source of the 7 T cell receptor beta chains below, sequenced in a study of PD-1 blockade in classical Hodgkin lymphoma. Clones were sequenced by immunoSEQ multiplex PCR, and TCRdb holds only the in-frame ones, with some missing. In the table there are around 90,000 clones, around 80% of which are singletons. Time point given: cycle 4 day 1 (C4D1), after five to seven weeks of nivolumab. Relapses following autologous stem cell transplantation were seen in all patients, with brentuximab vedotin exposure varying. Here the sequenced sample was peripheral blood mononuclear cells (PBMCs), taken before the fourth cycle of nivolumab. The receptors here all came from a human donor with classical Hodgkin lymphoma.

DNA of the CDR3: TGTGCCAGCAGACCGGGGACAGGCTTAGCGGGATACTACGAGCAGTACTTC. It translates to CASRPGTGLAGYYEQYF. The chain carries TRBV25-1 and TRBJ2-7, with D perhaps matching TRBD1 or TRBD2 (8 bases each). Germline CDR1 reads MGHDK; CDR2 reads SYGVNS. The CDR3 runs 17 residues. V was trimmed by 6 bases and J by 3 bases, leaving 24 bases between them.

This sequence joins TRBV7-8 and TRBJ2-3; D uncertain. The CDR3 has 16 amino acids. V was clipped by 1 base and J by 0 bases, with 11 bases between them. Per the germline V gene, CDR1 is SGHVS and CDR2 is FQNEAQ. The CDR3 sequence is CASSLGPSPSTDTQYF. Here the CDR3 DNA reads TGTGCCAGCAGCTTAGGCCCAAGTCCCAGCACAGATACGCAGTATTTT. Drawing the rest from reference TRBV7-8 and TRBJ2-3, the complete variable domain is GAGVSQSPRYKVAKRGQDVALRCDPISGHVSLFWYQQALGQGPEFLTYFQNEAQLDKSGLPSDRFFAERPEGSVSTLKIQRTQQEDSAVYLCASSLGPSPSTDTQYFGPGTRLTVL.

The chain recombines TRBV4-1 with TRBJ2-1; the match to TRBD1 covers 9 bases. Germline CDR1 reads MGHRA; CDR2 reads YSYEKL. CDR3 size: 16 residues. V shed 0 bases and J 2 bases; nucleotides not matched to a gene: 2. The CDR3 is CASSQDGTGTYNEQFF. CDR3 in DNA: TGCGCCAGCAGCCAAGATGGGACAGGGACCTACAATGAGCAGTTCTTC.

Concerning this clone itself: The sample contains more than one DNA sequence encoding this CDR3. The V and J genes are TRBV5-6 and TRBJ1-2, with D perhaps matching TRBD1 (6 bases). CDR3 length: 12 amino acids. The germline V gene has CDR1 SGHDT and CDR2 YYEEEE. With 2 bases removed from V and 5 bases from J, the gap between germline ends came to 7 bases. The CDR3 here is CASSFGQYGYTF. In DNA, the CDR3 is TGTGCCAGCAGCTTCGGACAGTATGGCTACACCTTC.

The genes are TRBV9 and TRBJ2-2; tentatively, D is TRBD1 (5 bases). The CDR3 spans 16 residues. CDR1 is SGDLS and CDR2 is YYNGEE in the germline V gene. Trimming stripped 0 bases from V and 4 bases from J, with 13 bases between. Written as DNA, the CDR3 is TGTGCCAGCAGCGTAGGGGTAGGGGCGGTCACCGGGGAGCTGTTTTTT. Translating it yields CASSVGVGAVTGELFF.

J is TRBJ1-2 and V is TRBV5-8; 7 positions agree with TRBD1. V shed 7 bases, J shed 3 bases, and the junction held 12 bases outside the gene matches. The CDR3 covers 15 residues. CDR1 is SGHTS, CDR2 YDEGEE, per germline. The CDR3, as DNA: TGTGCCAGCGACCGAGGGACAGAGAATTACTATGGCTACACCTTC. It yields the protein CASDRGTENYYGYTF.

This clone was observed once. The gene calls are TRBV5-4 and TRBJ2-2; 11 bases are a match to TRBD2. The trim removed 4 bases at V and 6 bases at J, leaving 11 bases unmatched. Germline CDR1 is SGHNT and CDR2 is YYREEE (reference sequence). There are 17 residues in the CDR3. The CDR3 region is CASSPQLAGVLAGELFF. The CDR3, as DNA: TGTGCCAGCAGCCCTCAACTAGCGGGAGTTCTCGCCGGGGAGCTGTTTTTT.